Listed below are T cell receptor beta chains from one sample, sequenced in a study of OX40 agonist ivuxolimab in advanced cancers. Repertoires were generated with immunoSEQ multiplex PCR, while TCRdb's copy carries only in-frame clones and drops some. The sample holds roughly 50,000 clones; around 87% are singletons and the top ten take about a tenth. The material sequenced was CD4+ or CD8+ T cells sorted from blood, taken in a trial of the OX40 agonist ivuxolimab. The receptors come from an adult with an advanced solid tumor such as melanoma, head and neck, liver or kidney cancer. Each CDR3 is given with its conserved first and last residue.

V gene	CDR3 protein
TRBV11-3	CASSLRGGPDTF
TRBV4-1	CASSRTGSSSYEQYF
TRBV9	CASSESGSSYNEQFF
TRBV19	CASRPGTATEAFF
TRBV6-1	CAGASWRGPADTQYF
TRBV11-2	CASSQQWDRRFSTEAFF
TRBV21-1	CASSNRQGLGEQYF
TRBV18	CASCRTGGSGETQYF
TRBV30	CASAAGRRHYGYTF
TRBV6-5	CASSYKQVSNYGYTF
TRBV6-5	CASSRGTAQETQYF
TRBV6-5	CASSEGEWYGYTF
TRBV7-6	CASSRRGRPVEAFF
TRBV7-9	CASSEVGGSHYNEQFF
TRBV11-2	CASSSGTGTGTQPQHF
TRBV9	CASSLLLAGNYNEQFF
TRBV15	CATSGRGDEQYF
TRBV11-3	CASSLRTSGYEQYF
TRBV2	CASSWTGGTEAFF
TRBV11-3	CASSPGTVFEQYF
TRBV2	CASSEEEGRFYGYTF
TRBV27	CASSLDREAEAFF
TRBV19	CASSWASGSGEQFF
TRBV4-1	CASSPRNGYEQYF
TRBV27	CASSLFATAVTDTQYF
TRBV5-4	CASSSKTYEQYF
TRBV2	CASSEWTAVTDTQYF
TRBV7-2	CASSILAGGTDTQYF
TRBV19	CASGGTPGQSSYNEQFF
TRBV23-1	CASSQHRVEQYF
TRBV7-3	CASSPGGVDTQYF
TRBV30	CAWSAGAGGYTF
TRBV19	CASSSSSYEQYF
TRBV11-2	CASSGTDANYGYTF
TRBV5-4	CASSLQGSYNSPLHF
TRBV9	CASSVAGLAGDFQETQYF
TRBV5-5	CASSRPGQGNQETQYF